A single sample gave rise to the 13 T cell receptor beta chains below, sequenced in a study of blood T cell repertoires in COVID-19. Profiled with immunoSEQ multiplex PCR; TCRdb holds only in-frame clones, not every one. The sample includes 150,000 to 200,000 clones, roughly nine tenths seen only once; the top ten take 1.9%. Material for sequencing was peripheral blood. All receptors derive from a man between 18 and 29 years old who had recovered from COVID-19.

The chain employs TRBV27 and TRBJ1-2; the D gene is possibly TRBD1 (6 bases). The CDR3 totals 13 residues. Looked up from germline, CDR1 is MNHEY and CDR2 is SMNVEV (reference sequence). With 2 bases removed from V and 7 bases from J, the gap between germline ends came to 11 bases. DNA for the CDR3: TGTGCCAGCAGTTTACTGGGGGCAAGTGGCTACACCTTC. It translates to CASSLLGASGYTF.

The chain is built from TRBV4-1 and TRBJ1-5; weak D call: TRBD1 (5 bases). Deletions cut 1 base from V and 2 bases from J, with 18 bases between. In germline, CDR1 is MGHRA, CDR2 YSYEKL. CDR3 length: 18 amino acids. CDR3 sequence (DNA): TGCGCCAGCAGCCAAGTAGGCGGGGGACCCGGGGGCAATCAGCCCCAGCATTTT. Translation gives CASSQVGGGPGGNQPQHF.

The chain links TRBV10-3 to TRBJ2-6, with 12 bases fitting TRBD2. CDR3 length: 16 residues. Trimming at V came to 10 bases and at J to 1 base, leaving 5 bases not matched to a gene. The V gene's germline CDR1 is ENHRY and CDR2 SYGVKD. Written as DNA, the CDR3 is TGTGCCACCAGACTAGCGGGAGCGTCTGGGGCCAACGTCCTGACTTTC. This gives the protein CATRLAGASGANVLTF.

J is TRBJ2-2 and V is TRBV30, with 11 nucleotides matching TRBD2. The CDR3 spans 16 residues. Trimming cost V 3 bases and J 3 bases; bases outside gene matches: 6. Germline values: CDR1 GTSNPN, CDR2 SVGIG (reference sequence). The CDR3 coding sequence is TGTGCCTGGAGAATAGCGGGAGGGCCCGACACCGGGGAGCTGTTTTTT. This translates into CAWRIAGGPDTGELFF.

This chain uses TRBV6-5 with TRBJ2-5; 7 bases match TRBD1. V lost 5 bases to trimming and J lost 2 bases; unmatched junction nucleotides: 8. This CDR3 region has 15 residues. CDR1 is MNHEY, CDR2 SVGAGI, per germline. The CDR3 loop is CASSLSPGQQETQYF. CDR3 DNA: TGTGCCAGCAGTCTCTCCCCGGGACAGCAAGAGACCCAGTACTTC.

The chain joins TRBV5-6 to TRBJ2-2, with TRBD2 matching 8 bases. V was clipped by 1 base and J by 3 bases; unmatched bases: 5. The length of the CDR3 is 16 residues. Germline CDR1 is SGHDT and CDR2 is YYEEEE. The CDR3 loop reads CASSLRSGSHTGELFF. DNA of the CDR3: TGTGCCAGCAGCTTGCGAAGCGGGAGCCACACCGGGGAGCTGTTTTTT.

The gene calls are TRBV6-2 or TRBV6-3 and TRBJ2-3; 7 bases agree with TRBD2. This CDR3 has 19 amino acids. Losses at the gene ends were 0 bases for V and 6 bases for J; bases not matched to a gene: 18. Germline V gives CDR1 MNHEY, CDR2 SVGEGT. The CDR3 DNA reads as TGTGCCAGCAGTTACTCAGTCTCTCGCGGGAGAATGGAGAGGGATACGCAGTATTTT. It yields the protein CASSYSVSRGRMERDTQYF.

The chain links TRBV5-4 to TRBJ2-1; the match to TRBD2 covers 9 bases. Per the germline V gene, CDR1 is SGHNT and CDR2 is YYREEE (reference sequence). V gave up 6 bases and J gave up 5 bases; unmatched junction bases: 12. The CDR3 spans 16 residues. Here the CDR3 reads CASTAPLAGVNNEQFF. CDR3 nucleotides: TGTGCCAGCACTGCCCCCTTAGCGGGAGTTAACAATGAGCAGTTCTTC.

This chain joins TRBV21-1 and TRBJ2-5; the DNA was not compared with TRBD2, the D call given in the table. TRBV21-1 is a pseudogene locus. The CDR3 consists of 10 residues. CDR3 residues: CASSKLAPYF. In nucleotides, the CDR3 is TGTGCCAGCAGCAAGCTAGCGCCGTACTTC.

The gene calls are TRBV6-6 and TRBJ2-7; D gene uncertain. The length of the CDR3 is 12 residues. Looked up from germline, CDR1 is MNHNY and CDR2 is SVGAGI (reference sequence). Trimming left V 6 bases short and J 0 bases short, with 6 bases between. CDR3 loop: CASSPSSYEQYF. The CDR3 nucleotides are TGTGCCAGCAGCCCTAGCTCCTACGAGCAGTACTTC.

The V call is TRBV4-1, the J call TRBJ1-5; D perhaps matches TRBD1 (5 bases). The CDR3 sequence is 15 residues long. The V end lost 0 bases, the J end lost 9 bases, and 15 bases lay between the germline ends. Germline V gene sequence: CDR1 MGHRA, CDR2 YSYEKL. CDR3 in amino acids: CASSQDLGATRPQHF. The CDR3 region has the DNA TGCGCCAGCAGCCAAGATCTAGGGGCCACGAGGCCCCAGCATTTT.

The rearrangement uses TRBV10-2 and TRBJ1-2; tentative D call: TRBD1 (5 bases). This CDR3 has 13 amino acids. CDR1 is WSHSY, CDR2 SAAADI, per germline. Deletions cut 3 bases from V and 4 bases from J, with 9 bases between. This CDR3 is CASSEDRAYGYTF. DNA of the CDR3: TGCGCCAGCAGTGAAGACAGAGCCTATGGCTACACCTTC.

CDR3 residues: CASSLHGSEREVTDTQYF. In DNA, the CDR3 is TGCGCCAGCAGCCTCCACGGGTCGGAGCGGGAGGTCACAGATACGCAGTATTTT. The chain is built from TRBV4-3 and TRBJ2-3; 9 bases are shared with TRBD2. Per the germline V gene, CDR1 is LGHNA and CDR2 is YSLEER. V shed 4 bases, J shed 2 bases, and the junction held 13 bases outside the gene matches. The CDR3 runs 18 residues.